These 6 T cell receptor beta chains originate from one sample sequenced in a study of T-cell memory formation after mild COVID-19. TCRdb used MiXCR to reprocess the 5' RACE reads, holding one entry per CDR3 protein. The table records tens of thousands of distinct CDR3 sequences, 9.3% of them present only once. Source material: PBMCs or a T cell subset sorted from them (not recorded which). The receptors were sampled from an adult woman who had mild COVID-19 (a few samples of this study predate the infection). Cell type and time point are not known.

The chain joins TRBV7-2 to TRBJ1-4; possibly TRBD1 for D (6 bases). Looked up from germline, CDR1 is SGHTA and CDR2 is FQGNSA. Deletions cut 5 bases from V and 7 bases from J, with 14 bases between. The CDR3 is 14 residues long. The CDR3 sequence is CASSRDRSGEKLFF. The CDR3 region has the DNA TGTGCCAGCAGCCGTGACAGGAGTGGTGAAAAACTGTTTTTT. The full variable domain, its missing parts supplied by reference TRBV7-2 and TRBJ1-4, is GAGVSQSPSNKVTEKGKDVELRCDPISGHTALYWYRQSLGQGLEFLIYFQGNSAPDKSGLPSDRFSAERTGGSVSTLTIQRTQQEDSAVYLCASSRDRSGEKLFFGSGTQLSVL.

Note on this clonotype: The junction shows a germline mismatch at one end, possibly a read error. The chain carries TRBV7-2 and TRBJ2-1; TRBD2 might be the D (6 bases). The CDR3 covers 13 residues. Germline V gives CDR1 SGHTA, CDR2 FQGNSA. CDR3 coding DNA: TGTGCCAGCAGCAGGAGACTAGACAATGAGCAGTTATTC. Amino acids: CASSRRLDNEQLF.

This clonotype was seen a few times. The chain couples TRBV3-1 to TRBJ1-1; D possibly corresponds to TRBD1 (5 bases). Germline V lookup: CDR1 LGHDT, CDR2 YNNKEL (reference sequence). CDR3 length: 15 residues. V was pared by 1 base and J by 4 bases, with 13 bases between. The chain's CDR3 is CASSQGGGGATEAFF. The CDR3 nucleotides are TGTGCCAGCAGCCAAGGCGGGGGAGGTGCCACTGAAGCTTTCTTT.

This clonotype was seen ten or more times. CDR3 in amino acids: CASSFGPPWDEQFF. Here the CDR3 DNA reads TGCGCCAGCAGTTTTGGACCTCCGTGGGATGAGCAGTTCTTC. The chain carries TRBV5-1 and TRBJ2-1; D is unclear. CDR1 is SGHRS and CDR2 is YFSETQ in the germline V gene. V shed 5 bases and J shed 8 bases, with 17 bases lying between them. The CDR3 has 14 amino acids.

This clonotype was seen many times. J is TRBJ2-1 and V is TRBV20-1; 8 bases match TRBD1. The CDR3 totals 15 residues. The junction had 4 bases not matched to a gene; V was cut back by 0 bases and J by 3 bases. Per germline, CDR1 DFQATT and CDR2 SNEGSKA (reference sequence). CDR3 sequence: CSARDQGAGYNEQFF. The CDR3 bases are TGCAGTGCTAGAGATCAGGGGGCCGGCTACAATGAGCAGTTCTTC.

The rearrangement uses TRBV11-3 and TRBJ1-1, with D possibly TRBD1 on 6 matching bases. V shed 4 bases and J shed 0 bases, with 12 bases lying between them. The CDR3 runs to 15 residues. Germline CDR1 SGHNT, CDR2 YENEEA. This CDR3 is CASSSGGGLNTEAFF. CDR3 DNA: TGTGCCAGCAGCTCCGGGGGCGGTCTGAACACTGAAGCTTTCTTT.